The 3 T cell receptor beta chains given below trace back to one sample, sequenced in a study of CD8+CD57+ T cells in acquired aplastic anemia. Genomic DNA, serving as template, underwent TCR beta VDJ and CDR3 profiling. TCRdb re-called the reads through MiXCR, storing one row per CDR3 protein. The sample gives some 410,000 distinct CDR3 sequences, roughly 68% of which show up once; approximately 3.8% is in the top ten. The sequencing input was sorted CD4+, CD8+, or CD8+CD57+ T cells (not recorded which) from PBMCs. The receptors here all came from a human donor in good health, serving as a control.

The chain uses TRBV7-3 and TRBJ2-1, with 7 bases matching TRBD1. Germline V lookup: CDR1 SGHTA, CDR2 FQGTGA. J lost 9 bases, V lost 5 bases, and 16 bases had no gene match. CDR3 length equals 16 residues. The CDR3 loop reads CASSPIDRTGQSEQFF. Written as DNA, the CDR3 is TGTGCCAGCAGCCCTATCGACAGGACAGGACAAAGTGAGCAGTTCTTC.

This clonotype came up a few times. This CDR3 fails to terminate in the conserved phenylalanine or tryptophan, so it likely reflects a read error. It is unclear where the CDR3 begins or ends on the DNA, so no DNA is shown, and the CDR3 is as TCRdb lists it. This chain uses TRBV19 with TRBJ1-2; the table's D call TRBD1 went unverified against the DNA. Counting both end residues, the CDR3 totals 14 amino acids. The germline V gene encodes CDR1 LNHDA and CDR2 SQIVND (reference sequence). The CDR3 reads CASSRDGPGYGHTS.

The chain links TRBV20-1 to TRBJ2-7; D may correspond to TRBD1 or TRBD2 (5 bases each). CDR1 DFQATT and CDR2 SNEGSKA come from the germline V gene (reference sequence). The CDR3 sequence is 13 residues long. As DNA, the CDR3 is TGCAGCGTTAGCCCGACGGGGCACAGGGAGCAGTACTTC. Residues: CSVSPTGHREQYF.